This T cell receptor (beta chain) originates from a study of regulatory T cells in long-lasting Graves disease. About the research overall: The study counted Graves' disease as persistent given over 5 years of antithyroid drugs and positive TSH receptor antibodies.

Looked up from germline, CDR1 is SGDLS and CDR2 is YYNGEE. V was trimmed by 0 bases and J by 2 bases, leaving 5 bases between them. This CDR3 region has 14 residues. Time point defined: persistent/refractory GD, antithyroid drugs over 5 years with positive TRAb. Researchers made the TCR library from RNA that was extracted from PBMCs. This clonotype was detected a few times. The antigen is unknown. Notes on the study in general: The researchers studied only peripheral blood, not thyroid tissue. Favored usage of TRBV28, TRBJ1-2 and TRBJ2-5 was recorded in persistent disease. Relative to new patients (roughly 900), persistent patients exhibited greater sharing of public clonotypes (approximately 2,800).

Arm-PCR of CDR3 regions and iRepertoire HTBI primers were used to build TCR beta libraries. From the multiplex PCR reads, TCRdb called clonotypes with MiXCR, one entry per CDR3 protein. The table records approximately 470,000 distinct CDR3 sequences, under 25% of them present only once. J is TRBJ2-2 and V is TRBV9; the D is unclear. Sequenced material: peripheral blood mononuclear cells (PBMCs), taken when the disease was refractory, from a patient treated with antithyroid drugs. The receptor comes from a female donor with Graves disease. Written as DNA, the CDR3 is TGTGCCAGCAGCGTAGGTCTAAACACCGGGGAGCTGTTTTTT. The encoded protein is CASSVGLNTGELFF.